Below, one T cell receptor (beta chain) is given with its context. The sample originates from a study of blood T cell repertoires in COVID-19. Study in general: Whether acute or convalescent, the COVID-19 samples came from the United States, Italy and Spain. Sources were T cells, B-cell-depleted T cells, or PBMCs; the material itself was cDNA or gDNA.

In the source study's methods: Amplifying reference gene primers gave estimates of nucleated cell counts. Using immunoSEQ multiplex PCR, the repertoire was profiled, and TCRdb retains in-frame clones only, with some absent. Clonal size and the V and J genes are those of that table, whereas D and trimming came from the DNA. The sample has fewer than 250,000 clones; roughly 90% are singletons. Seattle's cohort entered during active infection and was followed longitudinally. In germline, CDR1 is KGHSY, CDR2 FQNENV. The V end was cut by 1 base, the J end by 5 bases, with 8 bases between. There are 14 residues in the CDR3.

This clonotype originated in a man aged 55 to 70 with COVID-19, enrolled during active disease. Sequencing used peripheral blood. The chain combines TRBV16 with TRBJ2-2, with D perhaps matching TRBD1 (6 bases). In DNA form, the CDR3 reads TGTGCCAGCAGCCAATACACAGGGACCGGGGAGCTGTTTTTT. It specifies CASSQYTGTGELFF.